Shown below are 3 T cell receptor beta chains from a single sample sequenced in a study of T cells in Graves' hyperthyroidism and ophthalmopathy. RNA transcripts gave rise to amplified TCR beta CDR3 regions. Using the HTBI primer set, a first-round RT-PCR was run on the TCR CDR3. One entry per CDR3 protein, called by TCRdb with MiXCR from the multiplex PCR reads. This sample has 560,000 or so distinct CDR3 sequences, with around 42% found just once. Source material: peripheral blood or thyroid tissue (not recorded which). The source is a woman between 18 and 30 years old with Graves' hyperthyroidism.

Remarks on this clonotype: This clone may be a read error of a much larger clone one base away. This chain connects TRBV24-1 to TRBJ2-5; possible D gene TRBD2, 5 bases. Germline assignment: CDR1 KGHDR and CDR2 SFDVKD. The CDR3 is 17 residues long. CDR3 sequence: CATGDFQNGGLQETQYF. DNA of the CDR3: TGTGCCACCGGTGATTTCCAGAATGGCGGGCTACAAGAGACCCAGTACTTC.

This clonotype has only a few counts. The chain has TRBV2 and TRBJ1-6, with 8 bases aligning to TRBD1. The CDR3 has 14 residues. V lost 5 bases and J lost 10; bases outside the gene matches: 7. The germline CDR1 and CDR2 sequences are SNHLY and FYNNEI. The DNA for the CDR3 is TGTGCCAGCAGTAGAGGGGACAGGTTCTCACCCCTCCACTTT. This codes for CASSRGDRFSPLHF. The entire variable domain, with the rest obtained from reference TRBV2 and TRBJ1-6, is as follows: EPEVTQTPSHQVTQMGQEVILRCVPISNHLYFYWYRQILGQKVEFLVSFYNNEISEKSEIFDDQFSVERPDGSNFTLKIRSTKLEDSAMYFCASSRGDRFSPLHFGNGTRLTVT.

This chain's CDR3 is CASSIDSPLYGYTF. For the CDR3, the DNA is TGTGCCAGTAGTATTGACAGCCCCCTCTATGGCTACACCTTC. The chain employs TRBV19 and TRBJ1-2, with D perhaps TRBD1 (5 bases). This CDR3 comprises 14 residues. Germline V gene sequence: CDR1 LNHDA, CDR2 SQIVND (reference sequence). V lost 3 bases and J lost 4, with 12 bases in between.